This passage covers 7 T cell receptor beta chains from one sample sequenced in a study of T cells of healthy individuals (dated by TCRdb to the late 2010s). The library was obtained by 5' RACE. This sample was sequenced with an Illumina MiSeq. TCRdb reanalyzed the raw reads on its own, using fastp at Q25 for trimming and MiXCR for clone calling, and kept in-frame beta chains. Records with the same CDR3 protein are collapsed into one entry carrying the most frequent genes and DNA. The sample data list roughly 87,000 distinct CDR3 sequences, and under 20% of these were observed just once. The ten most abundant clones make up roughly 6.2% of the sample. The receptors here all came from a human donor in good health.

V is TRBV19 and J is TRBJ2-7; no definite D call. The CDR3 loop spans 15 amino acids. Germline loops: CDR1 LNHDA, CDR2 SQIVND (reference sequence). V was shortened by 4 bases and J by 0 bases, with 13 bases between the two germline ends. The CDR3 sequence: CASSRGTVSSYEQYF. The CDR3 coding sequence is TGTGCCAGTAGTAGAGGAACAGTGAGCTCCTACGAGCAGTACTTC.

A word on this clonotype: One end of the junction varies from germline; a read error may be responsible. The rearrangement links TRBV7-7 to TRBJ2-1; 8 bases match TRBD1. Germline CDR1 is SSHAT and CDR2 is FNYEAQ (reference sequence). This CDR3 is 13 amino acids long. The CDR3 here is CASSSGPGGEQFF. The CDR3 DNA is TGTGCTAGCAGCTCAGGACCAGGGGGCGAGCAGTTCTTC. Based on the CDR3 plus reference TRBV7-7 and TRBJ2-1, the full variable domain is GAGVSQSPRYKVTKRGQDVTLRCDPISSHATLYWYQQALGQGPEFLTYFNYEAQPDKSGLPSDRFSAERPEGSISTLTIQRTEQRDSAMYRCASSSGPGGEQFFGPGTRLTVL.

The sample holds a few counts of this clonotype. CDR3 sequence: CSASAGGTEAFF. CDR3 in DNA: TGCAGTGCTAGCGCAGGGGGGACTGAAGCTTTCTTT. This rearrangement joins TRBV20-1 to TRBJ1-1, with 7 bases matching TRBD1. With V trimmed by 3 bases and J by 5 bases, 3 bases remained unmatched. This CDR3 comprises 12 residues. The V gene's germline CDR1 is DFQATT and CDR2 SNEGSKA (reference sequence).

This chain uses TRBV14 with TRBJ2-1, with TRBD1 matching over 7 bases. V dropped 4 bases and J dropped 4; count of bases not matched to a gene: 7. This CDR3 spans 15 amino acids. The germline CDR1 and CDR2 sequences are SGHDN and FVKESK. CDR3 bases: TGTGCCAGCAGCCCCGACAGGGTGGGTTACAATGAGCAGTTCTTC. Amino acid sequence: CASSPDRVGYNEQFF.

The CDR3 coding sequence is TGTGCCAGCAGCCCCCGGGTCGCTCAAGCCACAGATACGCAGTATTTT. This codes for CASSPRVAQATDTQYF. The chain recombines TRBV9 with TRBJ2-3; D not resolved. V lost 4 bases, J lost 2 bases, and 17 bases lay in between. CDR1 is SGDLS and CDR2 is YYNGEE in the germline V gene. The CDR3 runs to 16 residues.

The gene calls are TRBV7-2 and TRBJ1-6, with D possibly TRBD1 on 6 matching bases. V was cut by 0 bases and J by 10 bases, with 16 bases left in between. This CDR3 has 16 residues. CDR1 and CDR2 from the germline V gene are SGHTA and FQGNSA. CDR3 DNA sequence: TGTGCCAGCAGCTTAGCGGGGGCGCAAGGTCAATCACCCCTCCACTTT. Amino acid sequence: CASSLAGAQGQSPLHF.

This clonotype has ten or more counts. This rearrangement joins TRBV28 to TRBJ1-2; no definite D call. Trimming took 8 bases from V and 8 from J, leaving 18 bases between them. The CDR3 consists of 13 residues. Germline-derived CDR1 and CDR2 are MDHEN and SYDVKM. CDR3 amino acids: CASGRRLAEGYTF. The DNA of the CDR3 is TGTGCCAGCGGCCGGAGATTGGCGGAAGGCTACACCTTC.